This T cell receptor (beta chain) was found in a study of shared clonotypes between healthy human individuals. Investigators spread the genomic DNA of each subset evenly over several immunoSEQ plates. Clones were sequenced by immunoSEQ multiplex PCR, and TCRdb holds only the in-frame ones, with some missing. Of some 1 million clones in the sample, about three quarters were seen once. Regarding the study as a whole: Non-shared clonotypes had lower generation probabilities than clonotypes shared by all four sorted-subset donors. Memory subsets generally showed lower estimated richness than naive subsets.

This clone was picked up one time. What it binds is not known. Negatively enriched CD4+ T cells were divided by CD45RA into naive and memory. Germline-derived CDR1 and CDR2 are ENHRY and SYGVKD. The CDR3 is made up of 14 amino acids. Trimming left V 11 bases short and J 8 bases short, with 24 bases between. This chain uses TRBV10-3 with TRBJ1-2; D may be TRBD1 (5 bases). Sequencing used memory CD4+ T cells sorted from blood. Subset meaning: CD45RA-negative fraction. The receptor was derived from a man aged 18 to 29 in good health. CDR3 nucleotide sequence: TGTGCCTCCGCAACCTCCAGGGAGGTGGAGGGCTACACCTTC. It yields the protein CASATSREVEGYTF.